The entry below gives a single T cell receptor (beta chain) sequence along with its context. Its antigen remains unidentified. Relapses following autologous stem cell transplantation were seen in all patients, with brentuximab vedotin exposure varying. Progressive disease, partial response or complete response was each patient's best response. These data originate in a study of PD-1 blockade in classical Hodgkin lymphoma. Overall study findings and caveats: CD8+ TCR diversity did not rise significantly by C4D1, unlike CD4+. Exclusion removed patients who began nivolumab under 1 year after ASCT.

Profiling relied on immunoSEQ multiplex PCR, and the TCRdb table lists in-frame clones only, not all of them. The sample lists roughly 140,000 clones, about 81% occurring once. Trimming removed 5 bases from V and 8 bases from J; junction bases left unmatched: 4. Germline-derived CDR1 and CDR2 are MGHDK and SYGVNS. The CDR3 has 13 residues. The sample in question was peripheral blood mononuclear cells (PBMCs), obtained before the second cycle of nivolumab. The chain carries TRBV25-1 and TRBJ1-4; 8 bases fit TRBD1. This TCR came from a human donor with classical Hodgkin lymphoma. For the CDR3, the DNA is TGTGCCAGCAGTAGTACAGGGGGGGAAAAACTGTTTTTT. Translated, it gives CASSSTGGEKLFF.